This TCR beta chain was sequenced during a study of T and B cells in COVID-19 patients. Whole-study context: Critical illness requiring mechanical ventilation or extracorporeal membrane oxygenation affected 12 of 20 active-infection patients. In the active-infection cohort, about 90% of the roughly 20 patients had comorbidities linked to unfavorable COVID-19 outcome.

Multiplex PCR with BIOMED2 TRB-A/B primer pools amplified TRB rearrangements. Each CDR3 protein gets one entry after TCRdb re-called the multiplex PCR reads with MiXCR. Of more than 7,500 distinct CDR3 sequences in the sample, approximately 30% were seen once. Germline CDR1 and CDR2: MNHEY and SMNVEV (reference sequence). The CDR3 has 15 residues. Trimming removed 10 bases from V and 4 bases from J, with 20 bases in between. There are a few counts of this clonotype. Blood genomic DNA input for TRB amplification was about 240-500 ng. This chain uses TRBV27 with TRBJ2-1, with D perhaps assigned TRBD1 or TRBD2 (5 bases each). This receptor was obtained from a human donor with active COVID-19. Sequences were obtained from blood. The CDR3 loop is CATRAGSGWYNEQFF. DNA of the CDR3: TGTGCCACCAGGGCCGGAAGCGGTTGGTACAATGAGCAGTTCTTC.